The 20 T cell receptor beta chains listed next were all sequenced from one sample in a study of control samples from healthy donors and cancer patients. The data were produced by immunoSEQ multiplex PCR, yet TCRdb's version contains in-frame clones alone and is incomplete. Seen here are approximately 120,000 clones, around 87% observed once, and the top ten hold 2.9%. The specimen sequenced was blood. The receptor set was obtained from a man in his 60s in good health.

V is TRBV13 and J is TRBJ2-3; a weak D match, TRBD2 (5 bases). Germline CDR1 is PRHDT and CDR2 is FYEKMQ (reference sequence). The CDR3 totals 15 residues. With 4 bases removed from V and 4 bases from J, the gap between germline ends came to 15 bases. In DNA, the CDR3 is TGTGCCAGCAGCTCGGGCAGGAGGAGCGCAGATACGCAGTATTTT. It is translated as CASSSGRRSADTQYF.

The chain employs TRBV3-1 (or the pseudogene TRBV3-2) and TRBJ2-7, with TRBD2 as a possible D gene (5 bases). Germline loops: CDR1 LGHDT, CDR2 YNNKEL (reference sequence). This CDR3 comprises 12 residues. V was clipped by 2 bases and J by 6 bases, with 8 bases between them. This chain's CDR3 is CASSQFGGEQYF. CDR3 DNA: TGTGCCAGCAGCCAATTCGGAGGCGAGCAGTACTTC.

The V and J genes are TRBV5-6 and TRBJ1-3, with D hard to call. This CDR3 has 16 residues. Germline assignment: CDR1 SGHDT and CDR2 YYEEEE. Trimming shortened V by 0 bases and J by 0 bases, and 10 bases separated the two germline ends. CDR3: CASSLGSSSSGNTIYF. As DNA, the CDR3 is TGTGCCAGCAGCTTGGGTTCTAGTAGCTCTGGAAACACCATATATTTT.

The table lists this clone with a count of one. The chain recombines TRBV10-3 with TRBJ2-1, with D perhaps matching TRBD1 or TRBD2 (6 bases each). The length of the CDR3 is 12 residues. The germline V gene has CDR1 ENHRY and CDR2 SYGVKD. V lost 0 bases, J lost 10 bases, and 7 bases lay in between. DNA for the CDR3: TGTGCCATCAGTGAGTCGGGGGGCGAGCAGTTCTTC. This sequence encodes CAISESGGEQFF.

The chain joins TRBV6-2 or TRBV6-3 to TRBJ2-3, with 10 bases identical to TRBD2. The CDR3 sequence is 17 residues long. V trimming: 3 bases; J trimming: 0 bases; junction bases outside the gene matches: 6. CDR1 and CDR2 from the germline V gene are MNHEY and SVGEGT. CDR3 sequence reads: CASSYRSGGTSTDTQYF. Written as DNA, the CDR3 is TGTGCCAGCAGTTATCGTAGCGGGGGGACTAGCACAGATACGCAGTATTTT.

The CDR3 reads CASGAGTGPDTQYF. CDR3 in DNA: TGTGCCAGCGGGGCCGGGACAGGGCCAGATACGCAGTATTTT. The chain carries TRBV3-1 (or the pseudogene TRBV3-2) and TRBJ2-3, with 9 bases aligning to TRBD1. V lost 8 bases to trimming and J lost 4 bases; unmatched junction nucleotides: 7. Germline V gene data show CDR1 as LGHDT and CDR2 as YNNKEL (reference sequence). CDR3 length equals 14 residues.

The V call is TRBV19, the J call TRBJ1-2, with 7 nucleotides matching TRBD1. The V gene's germline CDR1 is LNHDA and CDR2 SQIVND (reference sequence). J gave up 2 bases and V 7 bases, and 7 bases lay outside the gene matches. CDR3 length equals 14 residues. The CDR3 DNA sequence: TGTGCCAGTACTACAGGGGCGTCCAACTATGGCTACACCTTC. As protein: CASTTGASNYGYTF.

This chain's CDR3 is CASSLAQADGYTF. The CDR3 bases are TGCGCCAGCAGCTTGGCACAGGCGGATGGCTACACCTTC. The chain couples TRBV5-1 to TRBJ1-2, with D perhaps TRBD1 (5 bases). CDR3 length: 13 amino acids. Between the trimmed V and J ends, which lost 0 bases and 6 bases, there was a span of 9 bases. The germline gives CDR1 SGHRS, CDR2 YFSETQ.

The table lists this clone with a count of one. The chain joins TRBV6-4 to TRBJ1-5; D perhaps matches TRBD1 (6 bases). The CDR3 has 18 residues. The germline V gene encodes CDR1 MRHNA and CDR2 SNTAGT. The germline V and J ends were trimmed by 6 bases and 4 bases, with 25 bases remaining between them. Written as DNA, the CDR3 is TGTGCCAGCAGCGAGTGGGCAAACGACAGGTGTGGGAATCAGCCCCAGCATTTT. Translated, it gives CASSEWANDRCGNQPQHF.

This sequence joins TRBV7-9 and TRBJ1-4; tentatively, D is TRBD1 (5 bases). Per the germline V gene, CDR1 is SEHNR and CDR2 is FQNEAQ (reference sequence). The V gene lost 1 base and the J gene lost 6 bases, with 12 bases spanning the gap. The CDR3 totals 15 residues. The CDR3 region is CASSLGGLQDEKLFF. The CDR3 nucleotides read TGTGCCAGCAGCTTAGGCGGGCTACAGGATGAAAAACTGTTTTTT.

The chain employs TRBV28 and TRBJ2-7; D may be TRBD1 or TRBD2 (5 bases each). Per the germline V gene, CDR1 is MDHEN and CDR2 is SYDVKM. V dropped 9 bases and J dropped 2 bases, with 11 bases sitting between them. The CDR3 has 12 amino acids. This chain's CDR3 is CASLKGPYEQYF. The DNA for the CDR3 is TGTGCCAGTTTAAAGGGACCCTACGAGCAGTACTTC.

This clone showed up just a few times. The chain joins TRBV18 to TRBJ1-5; D call uncertain. V shed 6 bases and J shed 4 bases, with 10 bases lying between them. The germline V gene has CDR1 KGHSH and CDR2 LQKENI. The CDR3 has 13 residues. The CDR3 nucleotides are TGTGCCAGCTCGTGGGGTAGTAATCAGCCCCAGCATTTT. Protein: CASSWGSNQPQHF.

The V gene is TRBV5-4, the J gene TRBJ2-3; TRBD2 matches 12 bases. The V gene end was trimmed by 4 bases and the J gene end by 6 bases; junction bases not matched to a gene: 6. Germline CDR1 is SGHNT and CDR2 is YYREEE (reference sequence). The CDR3 is 15 residues long. The DNA for the CDR3 is TGTGCCAGCAGCACAACTAGCGGGGGGCGGGATACGCAGTATTTT. It is translated as CASSTTSGGRDTQYF.

The CDR3 DNA follows: TGCGCCAGCAGCCTACTGACAGGGGCGCAGTCTGAAGCTTTCTTT. Its protein is CASSLLTGAQSEAFF. The chain links TRBV5-1 to TRBJ1-1; 8 bases line up with TRBD1. Germline V gene data show CDR1 as SGHRS and CDR2 as YFSETQ. The CDR3 consists of 15 residues. After removal of 4 bases from V and 6 bases from J, the junction contained 11 bases not matched to a gene.

V usage is TRBV7-2 and J usage is TRBJ1-1; the D gene is possibly TRBD1 (5 bases). This CDR3 has 12 amino acids. Germline lookup yields CDR1 SGHTA and CDR2 FQGNSA. The V and J ends lost 7 bases and 9 bases respectively, with 15 bases between them. The CDR3 nucleotides are TGTGCCAGCAACTTGGGCAGGGAAAAAGCTTTCTTT. The encoded protein is CASNLGREKAFF. Complete variable domain (other parts from reference TRBV7-2 and TRBJ1-1): GAGVSQSPSNKVTEKGKDVELRCDPISGHTALYWYRQSLGQGLEFLIYFQGNSAPDKSGLPSDRFSAERTGGSVSTLTIQRTQQEDSAVYLCASNLGREKAFFGQGTRLTVV.

As DNA, the CDR3 is TGTGCCAGCTCCCCTTCTCACTACGAGCAGTACTTC. As protein: CASSPSHYEQYF. The V call is TRBV18, the J call TRBJ2-7, with D uncertain. The CDR3 loop spans 12 amino acids. V lost 6 bases and J lost 3, with 9 bases in between. Germline V gives CDR1 KGHSH, CDR2 LQKENI.

The J gene is TRBJ1-1, the V gene TRBV25-1; 8 positions agree with TRBD1. The CDR3 spans 14 residues. V trimming: 4 bases; J trimming: 4 bases; junction bases outside the gene matches: 5. The germline V gene encodes CDR1 MGHDK and CDR2 SYGVNS. In DNA, the CDR3 is TGTGCCAGCAGTGGGACAGGGTTCGGCACTGAAGCTTTCTTT. This translates into CASSGTGFGTEAFF.

The CDR3 loop is CASSLSTGHRLYEQYF. CDR3 DNA sequence: TGTGCCAGCAGTTTATCAACGGGACATCGCCTTTACGAGCAGTACTTC. This sequence joins TRBV27 and TRBJ2-7; TRBD1 is a possible D gene (6 bases). Per the germline V gene, CDR1 is MNHEY and CDR2 is SMNVEV (reference sequence). This CDR3 spans 16 amino acids. V was shortened by 0 bases and J by 4 bases, with 16 bases between the two germline ends.

This clone showed up just once. The J gene is TRBJ1-3, the V gene TRBV5-1; D might be TRBD1 (5 bases). CDR1 and CDR2 (germline): SGHRS, YFSETQ. V lost 1 base to trimming and J lost 2 bases, with 10 bases between them. CDR3 length: 15 residues. Here the CDR3 DNA reads TGCGCCAGCAGCTTGTTTGAGGGGACTGGAAACACCATATATTTT. The encoded protein is CASSLFEGTGNTIYF.

CDR3 nucleotides: TGTGCCAGCTCACCATACGAGGGGGGCGCCAAGGGAAACACCATATATTTT. Its protein product is CASSPYEGGAKGNTIYF. The V and J genes are TRBV18 and TRBJ1-3; tentative D call: TRBD1 (6 bases). The V end was cut by 2 bases, the J end by 4 bases, with 18 bases between. Germline CDR1 reads KGHSH; CDR2 reads LQKENI. The CDR3 totals 17 residues.